This record looks at one TCR beta chain sequence and its context. Assay used: immunoSEQ multiplex PCR; TCRdb lists only in-frame clones, some missing. The table has 150,000 to 200,000 clones, 86% seen once. The germline gives CDR1 MNHEY, CDR2 SVGEGT. Trimming at V came to 2 bases and at J to 4 bases, leaving 7 bases not matched to a gene. The CDR3 is made up of 16 amino acids. The data derive from a study of blood T cell repertoires in COVID-19. Sequencing used PBMCs or T cells enriched from blood (not recorded which). This TCR was sampled from a woman between 40 and 55 years old in a cohort exposed to, infected with or recovered from COVID-19 (not recorded which). The chain uses TRBV6-2 or TRBV6-3 and TRBJ2-5; 10 bases agree with TRBD2. The CDR3 nucleotides read TGTGCCAGCAGTTACCGTCTAGCGGGAGTAGGAGAGACCCAGTACTTC. It specifies CASSYRLAGVGETQYF.